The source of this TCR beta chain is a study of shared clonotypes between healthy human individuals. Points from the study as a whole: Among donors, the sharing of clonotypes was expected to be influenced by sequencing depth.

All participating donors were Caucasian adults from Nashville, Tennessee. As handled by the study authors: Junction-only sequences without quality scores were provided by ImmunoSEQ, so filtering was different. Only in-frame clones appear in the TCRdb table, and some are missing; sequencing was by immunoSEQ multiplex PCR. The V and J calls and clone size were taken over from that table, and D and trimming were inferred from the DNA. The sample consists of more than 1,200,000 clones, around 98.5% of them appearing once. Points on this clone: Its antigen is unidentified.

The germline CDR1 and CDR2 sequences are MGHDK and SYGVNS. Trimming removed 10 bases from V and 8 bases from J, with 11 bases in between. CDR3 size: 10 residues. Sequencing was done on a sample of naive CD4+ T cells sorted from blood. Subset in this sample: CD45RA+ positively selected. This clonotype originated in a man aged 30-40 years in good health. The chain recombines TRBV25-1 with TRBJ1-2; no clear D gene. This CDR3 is CATLKRGYTF. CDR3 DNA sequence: TGTGCCACCTTAAAACGAGGCTACACCTTC.